There are many counts of the clone carrying this TCR beta chain. The sample originates from a study of Graves' ophthalmopathy and Graves' hyperthyroidism. For repertoire sequencing, the TCR beta CDR3 regions were amplified from RNA transcripts. First-round RT-PCR employed HTBI primers, with a second-round multiplex PCR after it. TCRdb reanalysed the multiplex PCR reads using MiXCR and keeps one entry per CDR3 protein. The sample lists a few hundred thousand distinct CDR3 sequences, approximately 37% occurring once. The CDR3 spans 13 residues. Looked up from germline, CDR1 is PRHDT and CDR2 is FYEKMQ (reference sequence). V lost 4 bases and J lost 9, with 15 bases in between.

The genes are TRBV13 and TRBJ1-1; a weak D match, TRBD1 (5 bases). The sample comprised peripheral blood or thyroid tissue (not recorded which). This clonotype was obtained from an adult man with Graves' hyperthyroidism. The CDR3 loop reads CASSSGANPQAFF. CDR3 nucleotide sequence: TGTGCCAGCAGCTCCGGGGCCAACCCGCAAGCTTTCTTT.